This record covers a single T cell receptor (beta chain). The antigen remains undetermined. As the sequencing template, cDNA was produced by extracting RNA and reverse transcribing it. Method: immunoSEQ multiplex PCR; TCRdb's copy keeps in-frame clones and lacks some. This sample has about 180,000 clones, with 59% found just once. This CDR3 is 15 amino acids long. CDR1 MDHEN and CDR2 SYDVKM come from the germline V gene. V shed 5 bases, J shed 7 bases, and the junction held 7 bases outside the gene matches. The data belong to a study of CD8+ T cells in alopecia areata. Study conclusions and caveats: Patients shared TCRs less clearly than mice did, possibly owing to HLA.

This chain uses TRBV28 with TRBJ1-6; 8 bases agree with TRBD1. The TCR comes from a human donor with alopecia areata. Sample: CD4+ T cells sorted from blood, taken at week 0. In nucleotides, the CDR3 is TGTGCCAGCAGTACCGCAGGGGGCGCCAATTCACCCCTCCACTTT. Its translation: CASSTAGGANSPLHF. Based on the CDR3 plus reference TRBV28 and TRBJ1-6, the full variable domain is DVKVTQSSRYLVKRTGEKVFLECVQDMDHENMFWYRQDPGLGLRLIYFSYDVKMKEKGDIPEGYSVSREKKERFSLILESASTNQTSMYLCASSTAGGANSPLHFGNGTRLTVT.